This T cell receptor beta chain was recorded in a study of vaccination and CD4 T cells after COVID-19. Study details: The makeup of the convalescents was six males and four females, two of them Hispanic. Every culture used as a control got a CEFX pool, an HIV-1 Nef pool, or no peptide.

Sequence data for DNA of cultured CD4+ T cells were generated by the Oncomine TCR Beta short-read assay. TCRdb recomputed calls from the PCR reads with MiXCR, one row per CDR3 protein. The profile shows approximately 17,000 distinct CDR3 sequences, approximately 31% of them singletons. The sample's treatment: approximately 10-day PBMC culture with coronavirus spike peptide pools or control peptides (ViraFEST assay). Turning to this clonotype: The target antigen is unknown.

The V end was cut by 4 bases, the J end by 6 bases, with 13 bases between. The CDR3 runs to 13 residues. Germline lookup yields CDR1 KGHSH and CDR2 LQKENI. Source material: cultured CD4+ T cells from blood. The genes are TRBV18 and TRBJ2-7, with D perhaps matching TRBD1 (6 bases). The origin of this receptor is a human donor with COVID-19. The CDR3 DNA reads as TGTGCCAGCTCACGAACCGACAGGATCGAGCAGTACTTC. Amino acid sequence: CASSRTDRIEQYF.